The clone carrying this TCR beta chain showed up many times. What it binds is not known. Amplification of the TCR beta CDR3 was achieved through multiplex PCR with 32 V and 13 J primers. Using its own MiXCR run on the multiplex PCR reads, TCRdb lists one record per CDR3 protein. The sample shows roughly 5,400 distinct CDR3 sequences, about a fifth of them seen only once. CDR3 length: 16 amino acids. V lost 3 bases and J 5 bases, leaving 19 bases between the germline ends. These data are taken from a study of immune heterogeneity within non-small cell lung tumors. Template material for each sample was 600 to 750 ng of bulk tumor genomic DNA. Biopsies, several per primary tumor and spaced far apart, were collected during surgery. Patients underwent curative surgery for untreated, newly diagnosed non-small cell lung cancer. General study findings and limits: Each patient largely had their own distinct set of high-frequency T-cell receptor beta clonotypes.

The TCR sequence derives from a man between 60 and 70 years old with non-small cell lung cancer. J is TRBJ2-5 and V is TRBV12-3 or TRBV12-4; D is perhaps TRBD1 or TRBD2 (8 bases each). Source material: lung tumor tissue. CDR3: CASSFSSGRQGETQYF. As DNA, the CDR3 is TGTGCCAGCAGTTTCTCTAGCGGGCGACAGGGGGAGACCCAGTACTTC.